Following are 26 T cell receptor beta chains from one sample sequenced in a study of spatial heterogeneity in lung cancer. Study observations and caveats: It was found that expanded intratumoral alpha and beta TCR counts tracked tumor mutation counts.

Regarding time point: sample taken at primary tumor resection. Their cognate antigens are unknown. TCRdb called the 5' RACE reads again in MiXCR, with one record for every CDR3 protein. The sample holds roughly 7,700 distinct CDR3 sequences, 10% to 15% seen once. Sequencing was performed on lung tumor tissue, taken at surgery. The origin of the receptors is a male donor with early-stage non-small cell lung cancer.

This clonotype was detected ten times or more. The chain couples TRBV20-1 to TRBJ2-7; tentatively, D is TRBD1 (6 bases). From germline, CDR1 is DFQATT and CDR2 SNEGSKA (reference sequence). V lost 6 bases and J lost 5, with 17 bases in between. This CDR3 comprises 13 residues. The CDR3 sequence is CSALGHSGDEQYF. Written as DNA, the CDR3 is TGCAGTGCCCTGGGACATTCCGGGGACGAGCAGTACTTC.

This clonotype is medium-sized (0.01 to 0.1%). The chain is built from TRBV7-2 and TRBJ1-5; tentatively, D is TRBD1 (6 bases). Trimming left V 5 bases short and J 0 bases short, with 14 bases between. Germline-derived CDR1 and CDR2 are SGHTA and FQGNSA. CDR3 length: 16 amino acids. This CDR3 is CASSGGAGNSNQPQHF. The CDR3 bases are TGTGCCAGCAGCGGGGGGGCAGGGAATAGCAATCAGCCCCAGCATTTT.

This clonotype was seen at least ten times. CDR3 residues: CASSSNRGKETQYF. The CDR3 DNA reads as TGTGCCAGCAGCTCAAACAGGGGAAAAGAGACCCAGTACTTC. The V call is TRBV7-2, the J call TRBJ2-5; 7 bases line up with TRBD1. V lost 4 bases and J lost 3; bases outside the gene matches: 5. Germline V gives CDR1 SGHTA, CDR2 FQGNSA. This CDR3 contains 14 residues. The full variable domain, its missing parts supplied by reference TRBV7-2 and TRBJ2-5, is GAGVSQSPSNKVTEKGKDVELRCDPISGHTALYWYRQSLGQGLEFLIYFQGNSAPDKSGLPSDRFSAERTGGSVSTLTIQRTQQEDSAVYLCASSSNRGKETQYFGPGTRLLVL.

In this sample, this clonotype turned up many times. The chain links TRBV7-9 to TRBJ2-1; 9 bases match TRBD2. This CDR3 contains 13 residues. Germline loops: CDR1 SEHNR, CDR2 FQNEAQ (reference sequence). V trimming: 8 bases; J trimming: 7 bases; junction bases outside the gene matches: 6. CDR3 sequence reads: CASVIAGDNEQFF. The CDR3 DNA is TGTGCCAGCGTGATAGCGGGAGATAATGAGCAGTTCTTC.

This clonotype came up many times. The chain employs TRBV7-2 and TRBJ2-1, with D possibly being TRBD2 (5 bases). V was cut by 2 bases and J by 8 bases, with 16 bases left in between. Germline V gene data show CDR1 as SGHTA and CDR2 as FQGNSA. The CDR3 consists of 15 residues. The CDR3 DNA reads TGTGCCAGCAGCTTATCGGCGGGCCAGTTGTATGAGCAGTTCTTC. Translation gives CASSLSAGQLYEQFF.

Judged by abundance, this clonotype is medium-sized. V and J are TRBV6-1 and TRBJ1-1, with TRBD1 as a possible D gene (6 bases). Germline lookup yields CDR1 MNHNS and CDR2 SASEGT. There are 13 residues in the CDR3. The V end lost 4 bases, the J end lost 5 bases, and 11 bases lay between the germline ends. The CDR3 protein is CASSGVRGTEAFF. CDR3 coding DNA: TGTGCCAGCAGTGGAGTTAGGGGGACTGAAGCTTTCTTT.

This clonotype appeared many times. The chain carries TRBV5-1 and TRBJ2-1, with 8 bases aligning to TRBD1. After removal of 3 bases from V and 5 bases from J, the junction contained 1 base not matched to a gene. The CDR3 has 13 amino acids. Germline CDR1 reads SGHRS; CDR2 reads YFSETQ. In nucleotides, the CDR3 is TGCGCCAGCAGCTGGACAGGGAACAATGAGCAGTTCTTC. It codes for CASSWTGNNEQFF.

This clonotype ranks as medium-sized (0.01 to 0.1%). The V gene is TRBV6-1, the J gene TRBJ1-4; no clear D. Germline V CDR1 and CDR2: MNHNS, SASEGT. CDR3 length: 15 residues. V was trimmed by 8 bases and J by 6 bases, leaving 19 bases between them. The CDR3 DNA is TGTGCCAGCTCCGGGGTCCTTACGGGAGATGAAAAACTGTTTTTT. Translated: CASSGVLTGDEKLFF.

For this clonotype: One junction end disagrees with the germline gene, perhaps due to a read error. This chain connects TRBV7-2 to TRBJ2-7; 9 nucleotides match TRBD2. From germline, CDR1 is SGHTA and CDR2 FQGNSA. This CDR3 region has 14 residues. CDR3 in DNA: TGTGCCAGCACCCGCGGGAGGGCCGCGTACGAGCTGTACTTC. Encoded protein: CASTRGRAAYELYF.

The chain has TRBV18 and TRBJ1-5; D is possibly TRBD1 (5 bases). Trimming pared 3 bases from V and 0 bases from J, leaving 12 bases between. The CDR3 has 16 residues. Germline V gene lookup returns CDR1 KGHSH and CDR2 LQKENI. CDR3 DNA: TGTGCCAGCTCACCTCAGAGAGGGGATAGCAATCAGCCCCAGCATTTT. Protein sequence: CASSPQRGDSNQPQHF.

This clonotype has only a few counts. The CDR3 spells CASSLSVYSYEQYF. The CDR3 DNA is TGTGCCAGCAGTTTATCGGTCTACTCCTACGAGCAGTACTTC. V usage is TRBV28 and J usage is TRBJ2-7; D gene ambiguous. The length of the CDR3 is 14 residues. Germline V gives CDR1 MDHEN, CDR2 SYDVKM. Trimming took 1 base from V and 0 from J, leaving 7 bases between them.

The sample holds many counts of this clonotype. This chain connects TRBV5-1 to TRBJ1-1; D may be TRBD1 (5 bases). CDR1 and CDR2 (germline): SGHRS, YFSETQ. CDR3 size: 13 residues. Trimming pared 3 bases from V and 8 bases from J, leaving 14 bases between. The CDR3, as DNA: TGCGCCAGCAGCTGGACACCTACTTTGGAAGCTTTCTTT. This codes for CASSWTPTLEAFF.

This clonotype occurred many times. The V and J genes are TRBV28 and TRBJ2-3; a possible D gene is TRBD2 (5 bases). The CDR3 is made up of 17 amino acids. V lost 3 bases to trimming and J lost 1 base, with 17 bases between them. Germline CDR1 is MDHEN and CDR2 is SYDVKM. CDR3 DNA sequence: TGTGCCAGCAGTTTGGAGGCGGCCCGATCCCGCACAGATACGCAGTATTTT. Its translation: CASSLEAARSRTDTQYF. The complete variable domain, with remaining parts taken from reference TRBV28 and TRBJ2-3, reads DVKVTQSSRYLVKRTGEKVFLECVQDMDHENMFWYRQDPGLGLRLIYFSYDVKMKEKGDIPEGYSVSREKKERFSLILESASTNQTSMYLCASSLEAARSRTDTQYFGPGTRLTVL.

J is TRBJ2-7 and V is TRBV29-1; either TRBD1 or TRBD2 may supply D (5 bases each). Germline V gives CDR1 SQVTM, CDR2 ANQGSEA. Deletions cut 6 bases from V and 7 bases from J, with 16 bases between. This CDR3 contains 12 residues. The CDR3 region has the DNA TGCAGCGTGGGGGACGGCTGGACAGAGCAGTACTTC. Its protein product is CSVGDGWTEQYF.

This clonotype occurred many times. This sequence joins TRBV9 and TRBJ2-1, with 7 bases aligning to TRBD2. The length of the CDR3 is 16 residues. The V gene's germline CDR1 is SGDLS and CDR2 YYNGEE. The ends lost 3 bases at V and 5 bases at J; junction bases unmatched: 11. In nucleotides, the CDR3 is TGTGCCAGCAGCGCACCTCTAGGTCGGGGGGACAATGAGCAGTTCTTC. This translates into CASSAPLGRGDNEQFF.

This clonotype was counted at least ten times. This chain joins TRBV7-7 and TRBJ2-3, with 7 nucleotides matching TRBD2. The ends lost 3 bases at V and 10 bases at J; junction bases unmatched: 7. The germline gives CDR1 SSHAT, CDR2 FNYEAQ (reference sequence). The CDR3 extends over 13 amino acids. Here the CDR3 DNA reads TGTGCCAGCAGCTTTGGTATACGGGAGGCGCAGTATTTT. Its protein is CASSFGIREAQYF. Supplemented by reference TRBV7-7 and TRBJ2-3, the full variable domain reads GAGVSQSPRYKVTKRGQDVTLRCDPISSHATLYWYQQALGQGPEFLTYFNYEAQPDKSGLPSDRFSAERPEGSISTLTIQRTEQRDSAMYRCASSFGIREAQYFGPGTRLTVL.

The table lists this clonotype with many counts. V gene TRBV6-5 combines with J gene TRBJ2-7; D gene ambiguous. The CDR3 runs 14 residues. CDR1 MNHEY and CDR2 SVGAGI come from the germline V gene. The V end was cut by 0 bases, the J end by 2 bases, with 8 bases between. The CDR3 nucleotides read TGTGCCAGCAGTTACTCCCTCGTCCCCTACGAGCAGTACTTC. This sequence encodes CASSYSLVPYEQYF.

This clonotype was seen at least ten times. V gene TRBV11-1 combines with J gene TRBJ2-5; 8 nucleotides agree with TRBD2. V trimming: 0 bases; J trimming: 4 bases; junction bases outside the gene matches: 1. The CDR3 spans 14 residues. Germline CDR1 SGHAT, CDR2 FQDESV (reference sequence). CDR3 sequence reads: CASSLAGGGETQYF. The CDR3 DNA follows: TGTGCCAGCAGCTTAGCCGGGGGGGGAGAGACCCAGTACTTC. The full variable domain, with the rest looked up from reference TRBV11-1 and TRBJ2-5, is EAEVAQSPRYKITEKSQAVAFWCDPISGHATLYWYRQILGQGPELLVQFQDESVVDDSQLPKDRFSAERLKGVDSTLKIQPAELGDSAMYLCASSLAGGGETQYFGPGTRLLVL.

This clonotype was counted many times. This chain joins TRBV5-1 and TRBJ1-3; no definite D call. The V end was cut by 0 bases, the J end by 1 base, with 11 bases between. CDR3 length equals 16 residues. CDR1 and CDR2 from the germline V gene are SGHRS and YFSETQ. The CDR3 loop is CASSLGGQLSGNTIYF. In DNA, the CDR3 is TGCGCCAGCAGCTTGGGAGGGCAGCTATCTGGAAACACCATATATTTT. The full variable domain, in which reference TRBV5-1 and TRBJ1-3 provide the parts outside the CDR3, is KAGVTQTPRYLIKTRGQQVTLSCSPISGHRSVSWYQQTPGQGLQFLFEYFSETQRNKGNFPGRFSGRQFSNSRSEMNVSTLELGDSALYLCASSLGGQLSGNTIYFGEGSWLTVV.

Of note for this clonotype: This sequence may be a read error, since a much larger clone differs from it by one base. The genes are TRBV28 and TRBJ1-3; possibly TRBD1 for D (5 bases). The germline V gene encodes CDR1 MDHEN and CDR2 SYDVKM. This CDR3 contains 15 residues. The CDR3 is CASSWGGRSGNIIYF. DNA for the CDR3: TGTGCCAGCAGTTGGGGCGGACGCTCTGGAAACATCATATATTTT.

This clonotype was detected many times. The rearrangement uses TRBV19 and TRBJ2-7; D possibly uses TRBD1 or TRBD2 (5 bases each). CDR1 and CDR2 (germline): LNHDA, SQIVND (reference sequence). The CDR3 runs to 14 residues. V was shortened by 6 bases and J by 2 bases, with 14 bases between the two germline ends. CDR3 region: CASRNRDGTYEQYF. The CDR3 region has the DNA TGTGCCAGTAGGAACCGGGACGGTACCTACGAGCAGTACTTC.

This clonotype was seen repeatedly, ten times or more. Here the CDR3 reads CSCHRQETQYF. The CDR3 DNA follows: TGCAGTTGTCACCGACAAGAGACCCAGTACTTC. The gene calls are TRBV20-1 and TRBJ2-5; D is unclear. Trimming stripped 8 bases from V and 2 bases from J, with 9 bases between. The CDR3 runs to 11 residues. Germline-derived CDR1 and CDR2 are DFQATT and SNEGSKA (reference sequence).

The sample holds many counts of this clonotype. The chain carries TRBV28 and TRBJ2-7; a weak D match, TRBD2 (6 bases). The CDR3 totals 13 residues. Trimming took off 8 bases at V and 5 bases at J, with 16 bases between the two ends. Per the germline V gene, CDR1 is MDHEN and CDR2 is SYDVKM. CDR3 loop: CASQPGGMDEQYF. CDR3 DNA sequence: TGTGCCAGCCAGCCTGGGGGGATGGACGAGCAGTACTTC.

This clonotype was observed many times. The CDR3 bases are TGCAGCGTTGATGGACGGTACCAAGAGACCCAGTACTTC. The encoded protein is CSVDGRYQETQYF. V usage is TRBV29-1 and J usage is TRBJ2-5, with unresolved D. Looked up from germline, CDR1 is SQVTM and CDR2 is ANQGSEA. V lost 3 bases and J 0 bases, leaving 8 bases between the germline ends. The CDR3 loop spans 13 amino acids.

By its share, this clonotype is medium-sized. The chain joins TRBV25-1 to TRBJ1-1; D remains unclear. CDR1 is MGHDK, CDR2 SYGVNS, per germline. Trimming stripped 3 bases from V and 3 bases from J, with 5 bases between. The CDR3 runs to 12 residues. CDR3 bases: TGTGCCAGCAGTGATTGGGACACTGAAGCTTTCTTT. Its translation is CASSDWDTEAFF.

The CDR3 sequence is CASSPNPRGSPNEQFF. The CDR3 bases are TGTGCCAGCAGCCCAAACCCTCGAGGCAGTCCCAATGAGCAGTTCTTC. V usage is TRBV7-6 and J usage is TRBJ2-1; unclear D gene. From germline, CDR1 is SGHVS and CDR2 FNYEAQ. This CDR3 contains 16 residues. V was pared by 5 bases and J by 6 bases, with 20 bases between.